Listed below are T cell receptor beta chains from one sample, sequenced in a study of CXCR3-negative and CXCR3-positive naive CD8 T cells. TCRdb re-called the 5' RACE reads and shows each CDR3 protein once, DNA omitted. The sample is made up of 100,000 to 150,000 distinct CDR3 sequences, and the top ten hold under 0.75% of it. The sequenced sample consisted of naive CXCR3+ CD8+ T cells from blood. All receptors derive from a human donor in good health. Some clones in this sample may be carry-over from other donors' samples. CDR3s include the opening cysteine and the closing phenylalanine or tryptophan.

V,J,CDR3
TRBV15,TRBJ1-1,CATSRDLGLTEAFF
TRBV6-2/TRBV6-3,TRBJ2-3,CASSRTSSTDTQYF
TRBV20-1,TRBJ2-1,CSAASGTEQFF
TRBV5-1,TRBJ2-7,CASREGSTYEQYF
TRBV18,TRBJ2-5,CASSPMPDKETQYF
TRBV4-3,TRBJ1-5,CASSPQGTGRDQPQHF
TRBV7-2,TRBJ2-7,CASSLIGLESYEQYF
TRBV27,TRBJ2-7,CASSFGRGAYEQYF
TRBV27,TRBJ2-2,CASRPNPSGADTGELFF
TRBV7-3,TRBJ2-1,CASSLDFSSYNEQFF
TRBV12-3/TRBV12-4,TRBJ2-7,CASSLGTPRGSYEQYF
TRBV2,TRBJ2-1,CASREGAYNEQFF
TRBV12-3/TRBV12-4,TRBJ1-2,CACSPDIRAYGYTF
TRBV29-1,TRBJ1-2,CSVEVPWDGYTF
TRBV7-9,TRBJ1-1,CASSSQTGTVNTEAFF
TRBV24-1,TRBJ2-3,CATSVGGISTDTQYF
TRBV23-1,TRBJ1-1,CASSQSQQANTEAFF
TRBV7-9,TRBJ1-1,CASSRGTGAEAFF
TRBV3-1,TRBJ1-1,CASSQDEAGFGSTEAFF
TRBV20-1,TRBJ2-7,CSAPTGDSYEQYF
TRBV5-1,TRBJ1-1,CASSFGTQAFF
TRBV6-1,TRBJ1-5,CASRDYLYTYALNQPQHF
TRBV7-2,TRBJ1-4,CASSLLAGTEKLFF